These T cell receptor beta chains were read from a single sample in a study of blood T cell dynamics during melanoma immunotherapy. The method was immunoSEQ multiplex PCR; TCRdb's version includes in-frame clones alone and lacks a portion of them. Among under 8,500 clones listed, roughly 85% were seen once. Material: blood, obtained from a patient treated with checkpoint blockade. The receptors stem from a human donor with melanoma. Both conserved end residues are part of each CDR3. D genes are given only for firm matches. Clone size, where shown, is once, few, many, or a class for clones that have expanded.

D: TRBD1; J: TRBJ1-1; V: TRBV4-2; length: 13; size: .; CDR3: CASSPQGGTEAFF; DNA: TGTGCCAGCAGCCCACAGGGGGGGACTGAAGCTTTCTTT
D: TRBD1; J: TRBJ2-7; V: TRBV5-1; length: 14; size: .; CDR3: CASSLGSRDREQYF; DNA: TGCGCCAGCAGCTTGGGGTCCCGGGACAGGGAGCAGTACTTC
D: TRBD1; J: TRBJ1-4; V: TRBV7-6; length: 15; size: .; CDR3: CASSLDRGLNEKLFF; DNA: TGTGCCAGCAGCTTAGACAGGGGGCTTAATGAAAAACTGTTTTTT
D: .; J: TRBJ1-3; V: TRBV14; length: 16; size: .; CDR3: CASSQSGRGSGNTIYF; DNA: TGTGCCAGCAGCCAGTCCGGCCGGGGCTCTGGAAACACCATATATTTT
D: TRBD2; J: TRBJ2-6; V: TRBV9; length: 17; size: .; CDR3: CASSGGTSGSGANVLTF; DNA: TGTGCCAGCAGCGGTGGGACTAGCGGATCTGGGGCCAACGTCCTGACTTTC
D: .; J: TRBJ1-4; V: TRBV28; length: 17; size: .; CDR3: CASSFHGFEATNEKLFF; DNA: TGTGCCAGCAGTTTTCACGGGTTCGAGGCAACTAATGAAAAACTGTTTTTT
D: .; J: TRBJ2-7; V: TRBV2; length: 13; size: .; CDR3: CASSTASVDEQYF; DNA: TGTGCCAGCAGCACGGCTAGCGTCGACGAGCAGTACTTC
D: TRBD1; J: TRBJ1-1; V: TRBV15; length: 17; size: .; CDR3: CATSRDPGQGWNTEAFF; DNA: TGTGCCACCAGCAGAGATCCGGGACAGGGGTGGAACACTGAAGCTTTCTTT
D: TRBD2; J: TRBJ2-7; V: TRBV4-2; length: 13; size: .; CDR3: CASSPGTRGEQYF; DNA: TGTGCCAGCAGCCCCGGGACTAGGGGTGAGCAGTACTTC
D: TRBD1; J: TRBJ1-4; V: TRBV5-1; length: 14; size: .; CDR3: CASSRTGSNEKLFF; DNA: TGCGCCAGCAGCCGGACAGGATCTAATGAAAAACTGTTTTTT
D: .; J: TRBJ1-2; V: TRBV28; length: 15; size: .; CDR3: CASSQRPGASYGYTF; DNA: TGTGCCAGCAGCCAGAGGCCGGGGGCGAGCTATGGCTACACCTTC
D: TRBD1; J: TRBJ1-2; V: TRBV19; length: 13; size: .; CDR3: CASSSRTGRGYTF; DNA: TGTGCCAGTAGTTCCAGGACAGGGCGTGGCTACACCTTC
D: TRBD1; J: TRBJ2-7; V: TRBV13; length: 14; size: .; CDR3: CASSFGTGAGEQYF; DNA: TGTGCCAGCAGCTTTGGGACAGGGGCGGGTGAGCAGTACTTC
D: .; J: TRBJ1-1; V: TRBV15; length: 14; size: .; CDR3: CATRAGGRNTEAFF; DNA: TGTGCCACCAGGGCCGGGGGCAGGAACACTGAAGCTTTCTTT
D: .; J: TRBJ1-4; V: TRBV19; length: 15; size: .; CDR3: CASSSREQGGEKLFF; DNA: TGTGCCAGTAGTAGTAGAGAACAGGGTGGTGAAAAACTGTTTTTT
D: TRBD1; J: TRBJ1-2; V: TRBV19; length: 15; size: .; CDR3: CASSRSGQGPSFYTF; DNA: TGTGCCAGTAGTAGGAGCGGACAGGGCCCGTCCTTCTACACCTTC
D: .; J: TRBJ2-3; V: TRBV28; length: 14; size: .; CDR3: CASSLGQSTDTQYF; DNA: TGTGCCAGCAGTTTAGGACAGAGCACAGATACGCAGTATTTT
D: TRBD2; J: TRBJ2-7; V: TRBV6-5; length: 14; size: .; CDR3: CASSLSGNSYEQYF; DNA: TGTGCCAGCAGTCTCAGCGGGAATTCCTACGAGCAGTACTTC
D: .; J: TRBJ2-5; V: TRBV4-1; length: 15; size: .; CDR3: CASSQDLRGKETQYF; DNA: TGCGCCAGCAGCCAAGATCTACGGGGTAAAGAGACCCAGTACTTC
D: TRBD1; J: TRBJ1-1; V: TRBV18; length: 15; size: .; CDR3: CASSPETGSSTEAFF; DNA: TGTGCCAGCTCACCAGAGACAGGGTCGAGCACTGAAGCTTTCTTT
D: .; J: TRBJ2-7; V: TRBV6-6; length: 14; size: .; CDR3: CASSWVAPTYEQYF; DNA: TGTGCCAGCAGTTGGGTAGCGCCGACCTACGAGCAGTACTTC
D: .; J: TRBJ1-2; V: TRBV18; length: 14; size: .; CDR3: CASSPTGREDGYTF; DNA: TGTGCCAGCTCACCAACGGGCAGGGAGGATGGCTACACCTTC
D: .; J: TRBJ1-4; V: TRBV29-1; length: 13; size: few; CDR3: CSVEPGVGEKLFF; DNA: TGCAGCGTTGAACCAGGGGTAGGGGAAAAACTGTTTTTT
D: .; J: TRBJ2-7; V: TRBV7-6; length: 14; size: .; CDR3: CASQPGPSSYEQYF; DNA: TGTGCCAGCCAACCCGGACCCAGCAGCTACGAGCAGTACTTC
D: .; J: TRBJ2-7; V: TRBV29-1; length: 13; size: .; CDR3: CSVGSGEGSEQYF; DNA: TGCAGCGTTGGTTCAGGGGAGGGGAGCGAGCAGTACTTC
D: .; J: TRBJ1-5; V: TRBV2; length: 16; size: .; CDR3: CASSEEGQPSNQPQHF; DNA: TGTGCCAGCAGTGAAGAGGGACAACCTAGCAATCAGCCCCAGCATTTT
D: .; J: TRBJ1-5; V: TRBV7-6; length: 13; size: .; CDR3: CASSLGFDQPQHF; DNA: TGTGCCAGCAGCTTAGGCTTTGATCAGCCCCAGCATTTT
D: .; J: TRBJ1-1; V: TRBV10-2; length: 12; size: once; CDR3: CASSDLGHQAFF; DNA: TGCGCCAGCAGTGACCTGGGACATCAAGCTTTCTTT
D: .; J: TRBJ2-7; V: TRBV5-6; length: 14; size: .; CDR3: CASAIEGYSYEQYF; DNA: TGTGCCAGTGCCATTGAGGGTTACTCCTACGAGCAGTACTTC
D: .; J: TRBJ2-7; V: TRBV27; length: 13; size: .; CDR3: CASSLSSFYEQYF; DNA: TGTGCCAGCAGTTTATCAAGTTTCTACGAGCAGTACTTC
D: .; J: TRBJ2-7; V: TRBV27; length: 11; size: .; CDR3: CASSSATEQYF; DNA: TGTGCCAGCAGTTCGGCAACTGAGCAGTACTTC
D: .; J: TRBJ1-5; V: TRBV19; length: 15; size: .; CDR3: CASSIGVGANQPQHF; DNA: TGTGCCAGTAGTATCGGGGTAGGGGCCAATCAGCCCCAGCATTTT
D: .; J: TRBJ2-6; V: TRBV15; length: 16; size: .; CDR3: CATSSKKGFGANVLTF; DNA: TGTGCCACCAGCAGCAAGAAAGGGTTCGGGGCCAACGTCCTGACTTTC